In its sample, the clone carrying this TCR beta chain was seen many times. The antigen is undetermined. The germline CDR1 and CDR2 sequences are SGDLS and YYNGEE. The CDR3 loop spans 18 amino acids. Deletions cut 4 bases from V and 5 bases from J, with 24 bases between. The study's library attached unique molecular identifiers to single cDNA molecules. In the authors' workflow: Samples ranged from about 23,224 to 690,600 TCRs, with a median of 95,638. TCRdb fed the RACE reads into MiXCR, producing one record per CDR3 protein. These V and J calls originate from TCRdb's pipeline instead of the authors' own analysis. The repertoire includes some 45,000 distinct CDR3 sequences, roughly 4.2% of them detected once, and about 6% sits in the top ten. This entry belongs to a study of human T cells and chemical hapten exposure. Study in general: Per-sample TCR yields varied mainly from small pooled library volume differences.

Study-level points and caveats: TCRs at a frequency above 1 in 1000 stayed unchanged with DPC sensitization.

Indicated time point: healthy volunteer bleed at 2 weeks. Total RNA came from unfractionated whole blood. The clonotype originates from a human donor in good health. Some clones in this sample may be carry-over from other donors' samples. This chain uses TRBV9 with TRBJ2-2; possibly TRBD1 or TRBD2 for D (5 bases each). The sample taken for sequencing was whole blood. This CDR3 reads CASSPRYPGTTTTGELFF. CDR3 in DNA: TGTGCCAGCAGCCCGCGATACCCCGGGACGACCACGACCGGGGAGCTGTTTTTT.